The entry below describes one T cell receptor beta chain. Its cognate antigen is unknown. This sample stems from a study of radiotherapy plus CTLA-4 blockade in lung cancer. Notes on the study in general: The best prediction of response reportedly came from early blood T cell clone dynamics, with interferon-beta. Clones of tumor-derived TCRs expanded in blood after radiotherapy plus ipilimumab.

Profiling relied on immunoSEQ multiplex PCR, and the TCRdb table lists in-frame clones only, not all of them. In the table there are about 68,000 clones, around 79% of which are singletons. This specimen consisted of peripheral blood, obtained from a patient treated with radiotherapy plus ipilimumab. This TCR was sampled from a human donor with non-small cell lung cancer who had a complete response to radiotherapy plus ipilimumab.

DNA of the CDR3: TGTGCCAGCAGAACACGAGCGGGAGATATATTCGGAGATGAGCAGTTCTTC. This sequence encodes CASRTRAGDIFGDEQFF. J is TRBJ2-1 and V is TRBV7-2, with 8 bases aligning to TRBD2. The junction had 18 bases not matched to a gene; V was cut back by 6 bases and J by 8 bases. The CDR3 is 17 residues long. CDR1 and CDR2 (germline): SGHTA, FQGNSA. The complete variable domain, with remaining parts taken from reference TRBV7-2 and TRBJ2-1, reads GAGVSQSPSNKVTEKGKDVELRCDPISGHTALYWYRQSLGQGLEFLIYFQGNSAPDKSGLPSDRFSAERTGGSVSTLTIQRTQQEDSAVYLCASRTRAGDIFGDEQFFGPGTRLTVL.